The clone carrying this T cell receptor beta chain was picked up a small number of times. Its specificity is not known. The source of the sample is a study of early stage breast cancer tumors. Study summary: Invasive lobular carcinomas made up about 30% of the 12 ER+/PR+/HER2- tumors.

The study, taken as a whole, reports: Tumors had approximately 2.4-fold higher T cell density than normal breast. Chain pairing and CD4, CD8 or FOXP3 expression were not captured.

This CDR3 has 14 amino acids. Germline values: CDR1 SGHTA, CDR2 FQGNSA. V dropped 7 bases and J dropped 8; count of bases not matched to a gene: 10. Each sample had two DNA replicates, 0.5 ug blood or approximately 1.5 ug tissue. This table comes from immunoSEQ multiplex PCR, and its TCRdb copy is limited to in-frame clones, with some not included. The sample shows tens of thousands of clones, about 60% of them seen only once. V and J are TRBV7-2 and TRBJ2-3; 9 bases align to TRBD2. Material: breast tumor tissue. The sequence was obtained from a person in their fifties with breast cancer. The CDR3 coding sequence is TGTGCCAGCACCACGACCGGGACTAGCTCTACGCAGTATTTT. Protein: CASTTTGTSSTQYF. Drawing the rest from reference TRBV7-2 and TRBJ2-3, the complete variable domain is GAGVSQSPSNKVTEKGKDVELRCDPISGHTALYWYRQSLGQGLEFLIYFQGNSAPDKSGLPSDRFSAERTGGSVSTLTIQRTQQEDSAVYLCASTTTGTSSTQYFGPGTRLTVL.